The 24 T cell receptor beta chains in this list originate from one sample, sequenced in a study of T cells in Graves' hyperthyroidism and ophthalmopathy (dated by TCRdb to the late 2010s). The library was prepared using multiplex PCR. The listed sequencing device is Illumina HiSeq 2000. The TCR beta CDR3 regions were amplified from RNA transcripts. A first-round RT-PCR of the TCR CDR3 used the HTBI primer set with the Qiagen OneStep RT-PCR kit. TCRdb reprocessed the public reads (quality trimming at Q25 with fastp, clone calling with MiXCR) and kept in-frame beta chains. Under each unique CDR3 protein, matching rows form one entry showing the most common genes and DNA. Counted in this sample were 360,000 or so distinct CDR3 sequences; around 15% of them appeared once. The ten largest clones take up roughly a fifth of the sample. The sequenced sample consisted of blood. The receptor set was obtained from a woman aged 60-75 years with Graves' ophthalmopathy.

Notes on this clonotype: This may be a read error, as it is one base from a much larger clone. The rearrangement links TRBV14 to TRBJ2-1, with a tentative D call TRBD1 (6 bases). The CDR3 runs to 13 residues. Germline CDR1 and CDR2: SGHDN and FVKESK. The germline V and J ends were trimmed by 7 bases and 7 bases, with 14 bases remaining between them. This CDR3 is CASNHNRVNEQFF. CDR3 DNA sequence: TGTGCCAGCAACCACAACAGGGTTAATGAGCAGTTCTTC.

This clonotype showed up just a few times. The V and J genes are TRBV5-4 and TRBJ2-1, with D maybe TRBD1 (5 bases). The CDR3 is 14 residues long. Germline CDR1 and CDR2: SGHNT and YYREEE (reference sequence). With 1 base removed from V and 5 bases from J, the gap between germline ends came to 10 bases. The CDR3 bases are TGTGCCAGCAGCTTGACGACAGACCACAATGAGCAGTTCTTC. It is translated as CASSLTTDHNEQFF.

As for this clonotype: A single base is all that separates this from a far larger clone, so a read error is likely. CDR3 coding DNA: TGTGCCAGCGGTCTTAGCGGGAGCACAGATACGCAGTATTTT. It yields the protein CASGLSGSTDTQYF. This chain links TRBV7-9 with TRBJ2-3, with 7 bases identical to TRBD2. The V gene end was trimmed by 8 bases and the J gene end by 0 bases; junction bases not matched to a gene: 5. The CDR3 has 14 amino acids. Germline lookup yields CDR1 SEHNR and CDR2 FQNEAQ (reference sequence).

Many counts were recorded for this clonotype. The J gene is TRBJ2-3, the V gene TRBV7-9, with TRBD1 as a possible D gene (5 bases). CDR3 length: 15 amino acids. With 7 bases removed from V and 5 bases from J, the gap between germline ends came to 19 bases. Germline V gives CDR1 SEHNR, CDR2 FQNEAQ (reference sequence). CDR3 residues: CASTWGAQTVDTQYF. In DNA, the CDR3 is TGTGCCAGCACCTGGGGCGCTCAGACGGTAGATACGCAGTATTTT. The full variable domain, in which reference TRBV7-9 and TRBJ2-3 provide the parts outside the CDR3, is DTGVSQNPRHKITKRGQNVTFRCDPISEHNRLYWYRQTLGQGPEFLTYFQNEAQLEKSRLLSDRFSAERPKGSFSTLEIQRTEQGDSAMYLCASTWGAQTVDTQYFGPGTRLTVL.

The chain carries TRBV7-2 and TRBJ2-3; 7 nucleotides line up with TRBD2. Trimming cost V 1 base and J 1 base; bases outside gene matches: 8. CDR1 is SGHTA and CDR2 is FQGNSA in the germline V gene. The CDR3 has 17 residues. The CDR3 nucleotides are TGTGCCAGCAGCTTAGTCTTGGGGACTACCGGCACAGATACGCAGTATTTT. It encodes CASSLVLGTTGTDTQYF.

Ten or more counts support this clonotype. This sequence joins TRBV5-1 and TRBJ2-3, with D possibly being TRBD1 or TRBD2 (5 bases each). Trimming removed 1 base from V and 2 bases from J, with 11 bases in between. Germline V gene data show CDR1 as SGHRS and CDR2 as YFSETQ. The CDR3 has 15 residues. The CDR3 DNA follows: TGCGCCAGCAGCTTGCTGGGACGCAACACAGATACGCAGTATTTT. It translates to CASSLLGRNTDTQYF.

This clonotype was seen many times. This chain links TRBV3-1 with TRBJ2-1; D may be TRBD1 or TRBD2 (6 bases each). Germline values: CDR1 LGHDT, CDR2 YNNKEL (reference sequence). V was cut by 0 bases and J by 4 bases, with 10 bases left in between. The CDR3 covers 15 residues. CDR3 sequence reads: CASSQDTGRYNEQFF. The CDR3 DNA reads TGTGCCAGCAGCCAAGATACAGGGAGGTACAATGAGCAGTTCTTC.

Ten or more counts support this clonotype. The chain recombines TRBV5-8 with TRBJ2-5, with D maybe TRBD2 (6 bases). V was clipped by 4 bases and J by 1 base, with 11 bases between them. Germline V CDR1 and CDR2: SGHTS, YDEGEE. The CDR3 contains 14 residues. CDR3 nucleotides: TGTGCCAGCAGCCCCGGGACTTCCCAAGAGACCCAGTACTTC. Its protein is CASSPGTSQETQYF.

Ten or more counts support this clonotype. This chain's CDR3 is CASSIPSPVELSDTQYF. The CDR3 DNA sequence: TGTGCCAGCAGTATCCCCTCCCCAGTGGAGTTGTCAGATACGCAGTATTTT. The V call is TRBV2, the J call TRBJ2-3; D not certain. V lost 5 bases and J 4 bases, leaving 22 bases between the germline ends. This CDR3 has 17 amino acids. CDR1 is SNHLY, CDR2 FYNNEI, per germline.

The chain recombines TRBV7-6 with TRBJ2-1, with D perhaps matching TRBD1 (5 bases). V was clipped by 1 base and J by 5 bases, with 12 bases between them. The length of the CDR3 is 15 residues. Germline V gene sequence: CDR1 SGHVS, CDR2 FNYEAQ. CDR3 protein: CASSLEGRVHNEQFF. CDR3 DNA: TGTGCCAGCAGCTTAGAGGGCAGGGTTCACAATGAGCAGTTCTTC.

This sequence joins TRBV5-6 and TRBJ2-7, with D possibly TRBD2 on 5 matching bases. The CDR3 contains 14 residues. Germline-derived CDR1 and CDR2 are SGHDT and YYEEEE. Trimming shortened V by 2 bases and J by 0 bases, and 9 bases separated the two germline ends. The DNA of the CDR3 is TGTGCCAGCAGCTTTTTAGGACTCTCCTACGAGCAGTACTTC. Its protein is CASSFLGLSYEQYF. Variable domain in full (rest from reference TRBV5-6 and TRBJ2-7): DAGVTQSPTHLIKTRGQQVTLRCSPKSGHDTVSWYQQALGQGPQFIFQYYEEEERQRGNFPDRFSGHQFPNYSSELNVNALLLGDSALYLCASSFLGLSYEQYFGPGTRLTVT.

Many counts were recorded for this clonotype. CDR3 sequence reads: CASRKEVIGGYTF. In nucleotides, the CDR3 is TGTGCCAGCAGGAAAGAGGTTATTGGGGGCTACACCTTC. The rearrangement joins TRBV6-1 to TRBJ1-2; D not resolved. Trimming stripped 6 bases from V and 8 bases from J, with 16 bases between. Germline assignment: CDR1 MNHNS and CDR2 SASEGT. This CDR3 contains 13 residues.

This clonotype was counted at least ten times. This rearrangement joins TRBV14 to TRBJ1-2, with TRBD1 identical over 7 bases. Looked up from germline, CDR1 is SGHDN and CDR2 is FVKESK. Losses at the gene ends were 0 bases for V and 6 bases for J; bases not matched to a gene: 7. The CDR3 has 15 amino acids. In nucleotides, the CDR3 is TGTGCCAGCAGCCAAGATTGGACAGGCGAGGATGGCTACACCTTC. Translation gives CASSQDWTGEDGYTF.

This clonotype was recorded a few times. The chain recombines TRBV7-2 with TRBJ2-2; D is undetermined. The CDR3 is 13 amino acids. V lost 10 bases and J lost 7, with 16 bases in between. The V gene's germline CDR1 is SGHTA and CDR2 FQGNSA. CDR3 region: CATGSFDRGELFF. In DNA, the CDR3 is TGTGCCACCGGGTCGTTTGACCGCGGGGAGCTGTTTTTT.

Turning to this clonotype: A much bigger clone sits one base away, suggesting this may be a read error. CDR3 DNA: TGTGTCAGCAGTGTCGGGGGAGGCCCATGGAATGAGCAGTTCTTC. The encoded protein is CVSSVGGGPWNEQFF. The V gene is TRBV2, the J gene TRBJ2-1; TRBD2 is a possible D gene (6 bases). Germline CDR1 is SNHLY and CDR2 is FYNNEI. CDR3 length equals 15 residues.

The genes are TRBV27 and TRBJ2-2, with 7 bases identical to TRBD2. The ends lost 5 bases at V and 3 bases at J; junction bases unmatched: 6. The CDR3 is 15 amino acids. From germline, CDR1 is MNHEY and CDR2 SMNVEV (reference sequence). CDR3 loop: CASSPAAGYTGELFF. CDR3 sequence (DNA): TGTGCCAGCAGTCCCGCAGCGGGATACACCGGGGAGCTGTTTTTT.

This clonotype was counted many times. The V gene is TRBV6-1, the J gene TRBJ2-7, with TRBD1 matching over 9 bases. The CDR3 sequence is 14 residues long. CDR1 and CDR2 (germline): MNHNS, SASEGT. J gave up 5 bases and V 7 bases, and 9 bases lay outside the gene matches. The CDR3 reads CASNLGQGLNEQYF. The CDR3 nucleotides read TGTGCCAGCAATTTGGGACAGGGTCTCAACGAGCAGTACTTC.

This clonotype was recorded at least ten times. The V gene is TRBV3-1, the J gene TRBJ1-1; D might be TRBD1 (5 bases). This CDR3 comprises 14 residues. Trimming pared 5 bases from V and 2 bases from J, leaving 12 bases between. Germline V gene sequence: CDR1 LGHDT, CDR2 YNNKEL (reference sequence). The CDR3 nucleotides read TGTGCCAGCAGCATTCGAGGGGCTAACACTGAAGCTTTCTTT. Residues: CASSIRGANTEAFF.

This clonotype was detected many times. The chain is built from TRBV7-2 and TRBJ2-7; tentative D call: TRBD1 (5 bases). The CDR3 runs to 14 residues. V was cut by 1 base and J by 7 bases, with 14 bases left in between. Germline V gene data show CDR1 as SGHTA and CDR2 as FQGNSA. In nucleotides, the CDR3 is TGTGCCAGCAGCTTAGGGGGCGGCGTAAGAGAGCAGTACTTC. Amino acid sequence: CASSLGGGVREQYF.

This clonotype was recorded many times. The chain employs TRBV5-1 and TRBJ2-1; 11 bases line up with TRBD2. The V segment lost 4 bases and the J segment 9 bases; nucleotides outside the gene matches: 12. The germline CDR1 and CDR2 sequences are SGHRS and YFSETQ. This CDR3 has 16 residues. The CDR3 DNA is TGCGCCAGCAGCGATCCGACTAGCGGGATGACGGGTGAGCAGTTCTTC. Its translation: CASSDPTSGMTGEQFF. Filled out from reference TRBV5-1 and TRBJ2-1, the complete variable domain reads KAGVTQTPRYLIKTRGQQVTLSCSPISGHRSVSWYQQTPGQGLQFLFEYFSETQRNKGNFPGRFSGRQFSNSRSEMNVSTLELGDSALYLCASSDPTSGMTGEQFFGPGTRLTVL.

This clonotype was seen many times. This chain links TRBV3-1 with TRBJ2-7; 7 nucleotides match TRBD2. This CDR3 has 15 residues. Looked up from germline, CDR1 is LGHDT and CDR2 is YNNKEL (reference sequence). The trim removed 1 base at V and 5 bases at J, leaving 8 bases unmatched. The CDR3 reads CASSQAGGSSDEQYF. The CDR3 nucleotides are TGTGCCAGCAGCCAAGCAGGCGGGAGTAGCGACGAGCAGTACTTC.

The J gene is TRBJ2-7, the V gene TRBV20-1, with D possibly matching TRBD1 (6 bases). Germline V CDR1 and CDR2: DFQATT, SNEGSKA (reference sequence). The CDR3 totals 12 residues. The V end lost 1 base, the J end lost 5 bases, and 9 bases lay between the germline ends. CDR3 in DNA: TGCAGTGCTAGAGTGGGGGCCCACGAGCAGTACTTC. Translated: CSARVGAHEQYF.

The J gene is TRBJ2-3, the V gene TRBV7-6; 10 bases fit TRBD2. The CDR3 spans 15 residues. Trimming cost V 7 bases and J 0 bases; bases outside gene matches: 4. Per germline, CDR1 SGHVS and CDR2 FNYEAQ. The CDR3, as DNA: TGTGCCAGCAACGAACTAGCGGGGAGCACAGATACGCAGTATTTT. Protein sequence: CASNELAGSTDTQYF.

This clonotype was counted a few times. The CDR3 DNA reads as TGCGCCAGCAGCTTTCAATTTGAGCAGTTCTTC. It translates to CASSFQFEQFF. This rearrangement joins TRBV5-1 to TRBJ2-1; D is undetermined. The CDR3 covers 11 residues. V was pared by 2 bases and J by 9 bases, with 6 bases between. The germline gives CDR1 SGHRS, CDR2 YFSETQ.